The clone carrying this T cell receptor (beta chain) occurred a few times. Its antigen is as yet unknown. Regarding the study as a whole: Tumor-infiltrating Treg TCR alpha and beta sequences overlapped most with tumor naive CD4+ T cells, then blood naive.

Full-length variable regions came from constant-region reverse primers plus semi-nested Nested Universal Primer A PCR. TCRdb ran MiXCR on the 5' RACE reads and lists one entry per CDR3 protein. The sample carries tens of thousands of distinct CDR3 sequences, around a quarter recorded once. The CDR3 totals 17 residues. CDR1 and CDR2 from the germline V gene are SGHTA and FQGNSA. Trimming removed 2 bases from V and 1 base from J, with 14 bases in between. The rearrangement joins TRBV7-2 to TRBJ2-2; possibly TRBD1 for D (5 bases). This sequence was found in a female donor with breast cancer. The sequencing input was memory CD4+ T cells sorted from blood. Subset described: memory CD4+ T cells, CD4+CD45RO+CD25-. CDR3 protein: CASSLYDSYMNTGELFF. The CDR3 nucleotides are TGTGCCAGCAGCTTATACGACAGCTACATGAACACCGGGGAGCTGTTTTTT. The entire variable domain, with the rest obtained from reference TRBV7-2 and TRBJ2-2, is as follows: GAGVSQSPSNKVTEKGKDVELRCDPISGHTALYWYRQSLGQGLEFLIYFQGNSAPDKSGLPSDRFSAERTGGSVSTLTIQRTQQEDSAVYLCASSLYDSYMNTGELFFGEGSRLTVL.